This T cell receptor (beta chain) was observed in a study of blood T cell repertoires in COVID-19. At the level of the study: Some COVID-19 samples were acute and others convalescent; all came from the United States, Italy and Spain. T cells, B-cell-depleted T cells, or PBMCs provided the cDNA or gDNA that served as material.

Authors' processing steps: For nucleated cells, counts were estimated from reference gene primer amplification. Only in-frame clones appear in the TCRdb table, and some are missing; sequencing was by immunoSEQ multiplex PCR. From that table come the V and J calls and clone size; the DNA was used to work out D and trimming. The data contain 250,000 to 350,000 clones, around 87% of them singletons. After removal of 0 bases from V and 6 bases from J, the junction contained 5 bases not matched to a gene. Germline CDR1 reads SGHRS; CDR2 reads YFSETQ. The CDR3 has 15 amino acids. Sequencing was done on a sample of peripheral blood. The source of this sequence is a young man with active or convalescent COVID-19. V usage is TRBV5-1 and J usage is TRBJ1-5, with TRBD1 matching 8 bases. Here the CDR3 DNA reads TGCGCCAGCAGCTTGGGGACAGGGATTAGTCAGCCCCAGCATTTT. Translated: CASSLGTGISQPQHF.